Listed below are T cell receptor beta chains from one sample, sequenced in a study of blood T cell repertoires in COVID-19. Profiling relied on immunoSEQ multiplex PCR, and the TCRdb table lists in-frame clones only, not all of them. The repertoire includes about 130,000 clones, approximately 81% of them detected once, and around 13% sits in the top ten. The sequenced material came from peripheral blood. Receptors originate from a woman younger than 45 who had recovered from COVID-19. Both conserved end residues are part of each CDR3. D genes are given only for firm matches. Not all rows give a size; the values are once, few, many and, for expanded clones, a class.

clone_size	d_call	j_call	v_call	cdr3_aa	cdr3_nt
.	TRBD2	TRBJ2-1	TRBV11-2	CASSLDSGRGNEQFF	TGTGCCAGCAGCTTAGATAGCGGGAGAGGCAATGAGCAGTTCTTC
.	TRBD1	TRBJ2-5	TRBV9	CASSGRQGAKETQYF	TGTGCCAGCAGCGGGAGACAGGGGGCGAAAGAGACCCAGTACTTC
once	.	TRBJ2-1	TRBV29-1	CSVRGTEHNEQFF	TGCAGCGTCCGCGGGACAGAGCACAATGAGCAGTTCTTC
.	.	TRBJ2-3	TRBV7-6	CASSFHSRGNTDTQYF	TGTGCCAGCAGCTTTCACTCGAGAGGAAACACAGATACGCAGTATTTT
.	TRBD2	TRBJ2-1	TRBV2	CASKPPGLAGGLMAYNEQFF	TGTGCCAGCAAACCCCCCGGACTAGCGGGGGGGCTTATGGCCTACAATGAGCAGTTCTTC
.	.	TRBJ1-4	TRBV7-9	CASSLGSGDKLFF	TGTGCCAGCAGCTTAGGTTCCGGGGATAAACTGTTTTTT
.	.	TRBJ2-1	TRBV19	CASSIGADSYNEQFF	TGTGCCAGTAGTATCGGAGCGGACTCCTACAATGAGCAGTTCTTC
.	.	TRBJ1-1	TRBV6-5	CASTDSGGWAEAFF	TGTGCCAGCACCGACAGCGGGGGATGGGCTGAAGCTTTCTTT
.	.	TRBJ2-7	TRBV24-1	CASWGGALYEQYF	TGTGCCAGCTGGGGGGGGGCTCTCTACGAGCAGTACTTC
.	TRBD1	TRBJ1-1	TRBV10-3	CAISSSLTGRQTEAFF	TGTGCCATCAGCAGTAGCTTGACAGGGCGGCAAACTGAAGCTTTCTTT
.	TRBD1	TRBJ2-2	TRBV4-1	CASSQGRGRYTGELFF	TGCGCCAGCAGCCAAGGAAGGGGGCGGTACACCGGGGAGCTGTTTTTT
.	.	TRBJ2-5	TRBV6-1	CASSEFAGRQETQYF	TGTGCCAGCAGTGAATTTGCGGGCCGGCAAGAGACCCAGTACTTC